This T cell receptor (beta chain) was sequenced for a study of a mutant IDH1 vaccine in newly diagnosed glioma. In regard to this clone: What it recognizes is unknown.

Assay: immunoSEQ multiplex PCR; the TCRdb copy retains only in-frame clones and omits some. The sample yields roughly 40,000 clones, just over 90% seen once. The sample's time point: week 5, during vaccination. Topical imiquimod was applied with each vaccine dose, which held 300 ug of mutant IDH1 20-mer peptide. The V segment lost 3 bases and the J segment 3 bases; nucleotides outside the gene matches: 2. CDR1 is SGHTS, CDR2 YDEGEE, per germline. The CDR3 runs 15 residues. The sequenced sample was PBMCs, obtained from a glioma patient whose treatment included an IDH1 peptide vaccine. The chain uses TRBV5-8 and TRBJ2-3; 12 bases match TRBD1. The TCR was taken from a man aged 50 to 60 with glioma. The CDR3 reads CASSSGQGATDTQYF. The CDR3 bases are TGTGCCAGCAGCTCGGGACAGGGGGCGACAGATACGCAGTATTTT.